The sample holds a few counts of the clone carrying this TCR beta chain. Recovery among Cohort 3 donors was established by two negative PCRs, clearance, or symptom resolution. This sample was taken from a study of blood T cell repertoires in COVID-19. Overall study context: Sources were T cells, B-cell-depleted T cells, or PBMCs; the material itself was cDNA or gDNA.

V shed 4 bases, J shed 6 bases, and the junction held 2 bases outside the gene matches. This CDR3 has 13 amino acids. CDR1 is LGHDT and CDR2 is YNNKEL in the germline V gene (reference sequence). Produced via immunoSEQ multiplex PCR; TCRdb's table is partial and in-frame only. Of 250,000 to 300,000 clones listed, 70% to 90% are singletons. The chain couples TRBV3-1 (or the pseudogene TRBV3-2) to TRBJ2-1, with TRBD1 matching over 8 bases. The TCR comes from a woman between 45 and 60 years old who had recovered from COVID-19. Material: PBMCs or T cells enriched from blood (not recorded which). CDR3 in amino acids: CASSRTGGNEQFF. DNA of the CDR3: TGTGCCAGCAGCCGAACAGGGGGCAATGAGCAGTTCTTC.